This TCR beta chain was captured by sequencing in a study of blood T cell repertoires in COVID-19. About the study: Nucleic acid was either cDNA or gDNA, and it came from T cells, B-cell-depleted T cells, or PBMCs.

Clinical history as reported by participants underpinned cohort assignment. Per the original data handling: From reference gene primer amplification, estimates of nucleated cell counts were derived. Data came from immunoSEQ multiplex PCR; TCRdb stores just in-frame clones and leaves some out. The D gene and trimming were derived from the DNA, and the V and J assignments and clone size from that table. The repertoire has some 390,000 clones, roughly 91% of them found once; the top ten carry 1.7%. This TCR was recovered from a woman younger than 45 who had recovered from COVID-19. Sample: PBMCs or T cells enriched from blood (not recorded which).

In DNA form, the CDR3 reads TGTGCCAGCAGCGTGCATTCGGACAGTGAAGCTTTCTTT. Translated, it gives CASSVHSDSEAFF. The chain uses TRBV11-3 and TRBJ1-1, with TRBD1 as a possible D gene (6 bases). Trimming stripped 5 bases from V and 7 bases from J, with 14 bases between. Germline assignment: CDR1 SGHNT and CDR2 YENEEA. The CDR3 is 13 residues long.